The source of this T cell receptor (beta chain) is a study of graft-versus-host responses after intestinal transplantation. The wider study: Each patient got anti-thymocyte globulin induction, then tacrolimus and steroids for around three years.

The germline V and J ends were trimmed by 5 bases and 5 bases, with 10 bases remaining between them. Germline V gene lookup returns CDR1 MGHDK and CDR2 SYGVNS. The CDR3 runs 12 residues. TCRdb keeps only in-frame clones here, not all; method: immunoSEQ multiplex PCR. The sample yields fewer than 120,000 clones, around 93% seen once. The study's findings and limits: Analysis identified GvH clones in recipient marrow, with some appearing first in ileum or blood. Allografts carried high graft-versus-host to host-versus-graft clonal ratios in patients having graft-donor T cell macrochimerism. Peak circulating GvH clone levels tracked with early post-transplant HvG declines.

About this clone: Its antigen remains unknown.

This rearrangement joins TRBV25-1 to TRBJ2-7; maybe TRBD2 (5 bases). The specimen comprised unstimulated CD8+ T cells sorted from spleen or lymph node cells, sampled before intestinal transplant. The TCR was taken from a human donor who received an intestinal transplant. CDR3 nucleotides: TGTGCCAGCAGTCCGGGGTTCAACGAGCAGTACTTC. Amino acid sequence: CASSPGFNEQYF.